The clone carrying this T cell receptor beta chain was detected only a few times. The antigen remains undetermined. Time point given: patch test 2, 6 weeks after DPC sensitization. Indicated treatment: therapeutic diphenylcyclopropenone sensitization with weekly scalp DPC. MiXCR, run by TCRdb on the RACE reads, gives a single entry per CDR3 protein. The sample lists about 40,000 distinct CDR3 sequences, around 3% seen once, with about 7.4% in the top ten. The CDR3 consists of 14 residues. Germline CDR1 reads DFQATT; CDR2 reads SNEGSKA (reference sequence). V lost 5 bases to trimming and J lost 7 bases; unmatched junction nucleotides: 5. This record comes from a study of human T cells and chemical hapten exposure. The study's findings and limits: Patch test score was positively correlated with the counts of TCRs that had expanded at PT1. While controls formed fewer of them, expanded TCRs formed significantly more large CDR3 similarity clusters.

The sample consisted of whole blood, taken in connection with sensitization to the hapten diphenylcyclopropenone (DPC). The source of this sequence is a man in his forties with alopecia areata. Some clones in this sample may be carry-over from other donors' samples. J is TRBJ2-1 and V is TRBV20-1; 13 positions agree with TRBD2. This CDR3 reads CSAPTSGRRNEQFF. The CDR3 DNA reads TGCAGTGCTCCGACTAGCGGGAGGAGAAATGAGCAGTTCTTC.